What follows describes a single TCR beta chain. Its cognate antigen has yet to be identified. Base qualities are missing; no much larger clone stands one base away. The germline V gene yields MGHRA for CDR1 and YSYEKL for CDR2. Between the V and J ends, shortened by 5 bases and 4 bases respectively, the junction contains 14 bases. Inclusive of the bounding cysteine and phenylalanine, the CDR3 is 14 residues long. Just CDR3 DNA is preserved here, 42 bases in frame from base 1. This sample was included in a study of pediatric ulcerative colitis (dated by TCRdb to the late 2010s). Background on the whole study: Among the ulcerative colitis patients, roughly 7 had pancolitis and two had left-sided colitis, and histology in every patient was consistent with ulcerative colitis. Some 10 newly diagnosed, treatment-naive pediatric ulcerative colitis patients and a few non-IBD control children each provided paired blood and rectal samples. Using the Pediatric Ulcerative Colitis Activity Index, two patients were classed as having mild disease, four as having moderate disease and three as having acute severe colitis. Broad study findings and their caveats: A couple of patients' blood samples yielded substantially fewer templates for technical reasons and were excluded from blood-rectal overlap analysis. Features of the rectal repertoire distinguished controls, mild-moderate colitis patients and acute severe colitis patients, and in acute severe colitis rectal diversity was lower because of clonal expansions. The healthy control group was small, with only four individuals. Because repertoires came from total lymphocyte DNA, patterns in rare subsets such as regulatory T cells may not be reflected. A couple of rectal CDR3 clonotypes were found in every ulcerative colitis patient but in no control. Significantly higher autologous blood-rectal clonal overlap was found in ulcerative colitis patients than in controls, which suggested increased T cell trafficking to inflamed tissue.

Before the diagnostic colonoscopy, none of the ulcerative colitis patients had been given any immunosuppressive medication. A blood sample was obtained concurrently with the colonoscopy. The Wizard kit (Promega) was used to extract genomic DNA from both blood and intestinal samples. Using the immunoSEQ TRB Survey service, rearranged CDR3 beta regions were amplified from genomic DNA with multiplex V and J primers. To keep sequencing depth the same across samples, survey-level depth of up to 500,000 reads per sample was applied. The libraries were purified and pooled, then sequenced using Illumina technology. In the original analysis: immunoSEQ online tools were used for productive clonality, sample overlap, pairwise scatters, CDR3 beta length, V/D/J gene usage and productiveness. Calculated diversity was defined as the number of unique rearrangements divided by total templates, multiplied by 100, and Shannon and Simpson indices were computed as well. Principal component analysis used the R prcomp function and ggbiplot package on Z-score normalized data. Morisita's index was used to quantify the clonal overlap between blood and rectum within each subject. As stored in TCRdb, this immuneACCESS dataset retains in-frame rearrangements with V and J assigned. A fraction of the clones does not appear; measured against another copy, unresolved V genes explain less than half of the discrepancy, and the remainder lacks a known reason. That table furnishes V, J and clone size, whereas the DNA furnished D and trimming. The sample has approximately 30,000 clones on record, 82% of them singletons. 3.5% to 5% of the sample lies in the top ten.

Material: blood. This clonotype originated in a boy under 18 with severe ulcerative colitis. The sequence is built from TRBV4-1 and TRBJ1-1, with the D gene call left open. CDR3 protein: CASSEVGYLTEAFF. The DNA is TGCGCCAGCAGCGAAGTGGGGTACCTCACTGAAGCTTTCTTT.